This TCR beta chain was recovered during a study of blood T cells in healthy people across ages. Alongside a J-beta primer mix, a sample-barcoded 5' primer served in a second PCR lasting roughly 7 to 11 cycles. There were at least 3 million CDR3-containing paired-end reads obtained from each sample. TCRdb reprocessed the 5' RACE reads via MiXCR and lists one record per CDR3 protein. The table includes about 970,000 distinct CDR3 sequences, approximately 50% detected once. Each of the donors had roughly 9.3 milliliters of peripheral blood drawn into EDTA-treated Vacutainer tubes. The extraction recovered at least 5.5 micrograms of total RNA per sample. Remarks on this clonotype: What it binds is unknown.

Study-wide results and caveats: Researchers judged that diversity estimates from one million T cells fell short of true values.

This TCR came from a woman aged 60-70 years in good health. Sequenced: blood.

Here the CDR3 DNA reads TGTGCCAGCACTCCGAGGTGGTCAGTCACAGATACGCAGTATTTT. Translated: CASTPRWSVTDTQYF. The chain combines TRBV2 with TRBJ2-3; no clear D. Germline assignment: CDR1 SNHLY and CDR2 FYNNEI. The V and J ends lost 7 bases and 2 bases respectively, with 16 bases between them. The CDR3 totals 15 residues.